These 4 T cell receptor beta chains originate from one sample sequenced in a study of tissue T cells after allogeneic stem cell transplantation. Assay: immunoSEQ multiplex PCR; the TCRdb copy retains only in-frame clones and omits some. The sample yields some 22,000 clones, about 70% seen once. Specimen: blood. Source of these receptors: a female BALB/c mouse in good health. The strain's MHC: H2-d.

For this clone: The gene names here belong to mouse. The sequence runs out 1 residue before the end of the CDR3; the remainder is reconstructed from the germline J gene. V is TRBV29 and J is TRBJ1-3; D remains ambiguous. CDR1 is MSHET, CDR2 SYDVDS, per germline. The V end lost 0 bases, the J end lost 0 bases, and 6 bases lay between the germline ends. This CDR3 region has 15 residues. The CDR3 region is CASSLSVNSGNTLYF. The CDR3 bases that were read are TGTGCTAGCAGTTTATCGGTCAATTCTGGAAATACGCTCTAT.

Of note for this clone: Gene and germline names: mouse. CDR3 region: CASSIEDPYAEQFF. The covered CDR3 bases are TGTGCCAGCAGTATAGAGGATCCCTATGCTGAGCAGTTC. The chain links TRBV19 to TRBJ2-1; D not certain. The read gets to within 1 residue of the CDR3 end, and the germline J gene fills in the rest. The CDR3 consists of 14 residues. Germline V lookup: CDR1 FNHDT, CDR2 SITEND (reference sequence). The germline V and J ends were trimmed by 0 bases and 3 bases, with 7 bases remaining between them.

Comments on this clone: The gene names here belong to mouse. The read stops 1 residue short of the end of the CDR3; the missing end is completed from the germline J gene. The V and J genes are TRBV19 and TRBJ2-5; 11 bases match TRBD2. The CDR3 contains 17 residues. The V gene's germline CDR1 is FNHDT and CDR2 SITEND (reference sequence). With 5 bases clipped from V and 5 bases from J, the junction kept 13 bases outside the gene matches. CDR3 in amino acids: CASSPQTGTGGRDTQYF. The sequenced part of the CDR3 DNA is TGTGCCAGCAGCCCCCAAACCGGGACTGGGGGACGAGACACCCAGTAC. Based on the CDR3 plus reference TRBV19 and TRBJ2-5, the full variable domain is GGIITQTPKFLIGQEGQKLTLKCQQNFNHDTMYWYRQDSGKGLRLIYYSITENDLQKGDLSEGYDASREKKSSFSLTVTSAQKNEMAVFLCASSPQTGTGGRDTQYFGPGTRLLVL.

Worth noting for this clone: The gene names given are mouse names. The read ends 1 residue early relative to the CDR3; the germline J gene fills the gap. The rearrangement links TRBV13-1 to TRBJ2-4; the match to TRBD1 covers 7 bases. Germline CDR1 reads NSHNY; CDR2 reads SYGAGN. The CDR3 has 14 residues. V shed 0 bases, J shed 5 bases, and the junction held 3 bases outside the gene matches. Incomplete CDR3 DNA: TGTGCCAGCAGTGATGCAGGGGACAGAAACACCTTGTAC. It codes for CASSDAGDRNTLY. The whole CDR3 is CASSDAGDRNTLYF.